A selection of T cell receptor beta chains follows, all from one sample in a study of response to subunit inactivated influenza vaccine. TCRdb fed the RT-PCR reads into MiXCR, producing one record per CDR3 protein. Of roughly 670,000 distinct CDR3 sequences in the sample, roughly 15% were seen once. This specimen was PBMCs from blood, taken less than 15 days before vaccination. The source of these receptors is a man aged 50-60 years who received an inactivated influenza vaccine. The CDR3 runs from the conserved cysteine through the conserved F or W. Each record gives: J gene, clone size, D gene, V gene, CDR3 DNA, CDR3 protein. A D gene is named only where the DNA matches it firmly. Size is stated for part of the rows, as once, few or many counts, or as a class when the clone is expanded.

>TRBJ2-1|NA|NA|TRBV12-3/TRBV12-4
TGTGCCAGCAAAGGGCTCCCTACCTCCTCCTACAATGAGCAGTTCTTC
CASKGLPTSSYNEQFF
>TRBJ2-3|NA|TRBD2|TRBV2
TGTGCCAGCAGTCCCGGGACTAGGAACACAGATACGCAGTATTTT
CASSPGTRNTDTQYF
>TRBJ2-3|few|NA|TRBV6-2/TRBV6-3
TGTGCCAGCAGCTTATCAAGAAGGACCCCGGCGCAGTATTTT
CASSLSRRTPAQYF
>TRBJ1-5|NA|TRBD1|TRBV12-3/TRBV12-4
TGTGCCAGCAGTTTAGCGTTGAAGGGGGCGACTCAGCCCCAGCATTTT
CASSLALKGATQPQHF
>TRBJ2-7|NA|NA|TRBV3-1
TGTGCCAGCAGCGCAGGGACGGTGAGCTCCTACGAGCAGTACTTC
CASSAGTVSSYEQYF
>TRBJ2-2|NA|TRBD2|TRBV7-2
TGTGCCAGCAGCTTCCGGGGACTAGCGGCGAACACCGGGGAGCTGTTTTTT
CASSFRGLAANTGELFF
>TRBJ2-1|many|NA|TRBV4-1
TGCGCCAGCAGCCTAACTTCGCTAAGTGGACTGAGCTCCTACAATGAGCAGTTCTTC
CASSLTSLSGLSSYNEQFF
>TRBJ2-1|few|TRBD2|TRBV20-1
TGCAGTGCTAGAGTTCCTATACCGGGACTAGCGGGAGAGAATGAGCAGTTCTTC
CSARVPIPGLAGENEQFF
>TRBJ1-5|NA|TRBD1|TRBV6-1
TGTGCCAGCAGCAGGACAGGTCTTGGCAATCAGCCCCAGCATTTT
CASSRTGLGNQPQHF
>TRBJ2-5|few|NA|TRBV29-1
TGCAGCGTTGGGATGGACAGTCGGTACCAAGAGACCCAGTACTTC
CSVGMDSRYQETQYF
>TRBJ1-1|few|NA|TRBV29-1
TGCAGCGTTGAGCGGGGCCTGGGCACTGAAGCTTTCTTT
CSVERGLGTEAFF
>TRBJ2-7|many|TRBD2|TRBV27
TGCGCCAGCAGCTTGGGGACTAGCGGTTACGAGCAGTACTTC
CASSLGTSGYEQYF
>TRBJ2-1|few|NA|TRBV4-2
TGTGCCAGCAGCCAAGAGTCCAGGGACGGTGAGCAGTTCTTC
CASSQESRDGEQFF
>TRBJ2-5|few|NA|TRBV7-2
TGTGCCAGCAGTCCAGGGAGGTTCGGACGGGAGACCCAGTACTTC
CASSPGRFGRETQYF
>TRBJ2-3|NA|TRBD2|TRBV27
TGTGCCAGCAGTTTATCCCAGCGGGGGGGCCTAGATACGCAGTATTTT
CASSLSQRGGLDTQYF
>TRBJ1-6|NA|TRBD1|TRBV6-2/TRBV6-3
TGTGCCAGCGGCCGGGACAGCTATAATTCACCCCTCCACTTT
CASGRDSYNSPLHF
>TRBJ1-6|NA|NA|TRBV4-2
TGTGCCAGCAGCCAAGAAATCTTTTCACCCCTCCACTTT
CASSQEIFSPLHF
>TRBJ2-2|NA|TRBD1|TRBV2
TGTGCCAATCTAGGTGCCCCGGGACAGGGGGCCGGGGAGCTGTTTTTT
CANLGAPGQGAGELFF
>TRBJ2-7|many|NA|TRBV7-2
TGTGCCAGCAGCTTAGATTACTACGAGCAGTACTTC
CASSLDYYEQYF
>TRBJ2-3|NA|NA|TRBV7-2
TGTGCCAGCAGCCGGACGACGCGAGGCGCAGATACGCAGTATTTT
CASSRTTRGADTQYF
>TRBJ2-2|many|NA|TRBV7-9
TGTGCCAGCAGCTTAGCCGGGACCGGGGAGCTGTTTTTT
CASSLAGTGELFF
>TRBJ1-6|few|NA|TRBV7-2
TGTGCCAGCAGCTTAGCGCCCCGGTCAGGACCCCTCCACTTT
CASSLAPRSGPLHF
>TRBJ2-3|many|TRBD2|TRBV27
TGTGCCAGCAGTTTAGGTAAAGCGGGAGGATATATAGATACGCAGTATTTT
CASSLGKAGGYIDTQYF
>TRBJ1-1|many|NA|TRBV10-3
TGTGCCATCAGTGAGGGCCGGGACACTGAAGCTTTCTTT
CAISEGRDTEAFF
>TRBJ2-7|NA|TRBD2|TRBV28
TGTGCCAGCAGTTTGCGTGGGAGGGGTAACGAGCAGTACTTC
CASSLRGRGNEQYF
>TRBJ2-3|NA|TRBD1|TRBV5-4
TGTGCCAGCAGCTTGAAGCAGGGGGCAGATACGCAGTATTTT
CASSLKQGADTQYF
>TRBJ2-3|NA|TRBD1|TRBV7-9
TGTGCCAGCAGCTTACCCGTCGGACAGGGGCTAAATACGCAGTATTTT
CASSLPVGQGLNTQYF
>TRBJ2-7|NA|NA|TRBV14
TGTGCCAGCAGCCATGGATTTGCAGCCTTCTCCTCCTACGAGCAGTACTTC
CASSHGFAAFSSYEQYF
>TRBJ1-1|NA|TRBD1|TRBV7-9
TGTGCCAGCAGGAGGGACAGTTACACTGAAGCTTTCTTT
CASRRDSYTEAFF
>TRBJ2-5|NA|NA|TRBV7-2
TGTGCCAGCAGTACATCACGGCTAGAGACCCAGTACTTC
CASSTSRLETQYF
>TRBJ2-7|few|TRBD2|TRBV25-1
TGTGCCAGCAGTGATGGGACTATAGACGAGCAGTACTTC
CASSDGTIDEQYF
>TRBJ2-7|NA|NA|TRBV6-1
TGTGCCAGCAGATCCCCCGGGGGCCCCGATTACGAGCAGTACTTC
CASRSPGGPDYEQYF
>TRBJ2-1|NA|TRBD2|TRBV7-2
TGTGCCAGCAAATCATCCGGGACTAGCGGGAGGTTAAGTGAGCAGTTCTTC
CASKSSGTSGRLSEQFF
>TRBJ2-2|NA|TRBD1|TRBV10-3
TGTGCCATCAACCCTGAACCGGGACAGGATAACACCGGGGAGCTGTTTTTT
CAINPEPGQDNTGELFF
>TRBJ2-7|NA|NA|TRBV7-2
TGTGCCAGCAGCTCAATATTGGGTACCTACGAGCAGTACTTC
CASSSILGTYEQYF
>TRBJ2-7|NA|NA|TRBV18
TGTGCCAGCTCACCACCTAGCAGGGACGACGAGCAGTACTTC
CASSPPSRDDEQYF
>TRBJ2-2|many|NA|TRBV2
TGTGCCAGCCGGGCCTTCACCGGGGAGCTGTTTTTT
CASRAFTGELFF
>TRBJ2-2|many|TRBD1|TRBV29-1
TGCAGCGCCCAAAGACAGGGGGACGTCGGGGAGCTGTTTTTT
CSAQRQGDVGELFF
>TRBJ2-1|NA|TRBD2|TRBV5-1
TGCGCCAGCAGCCACCCTAGCGGGGGGTACAATGAGCAGTTCTTC
CASSHPSGGYNEQFF
>TRBJ2-1|NA|TRBD2|TRBV27
TGTGCCAGCAGTTTAGAGACGGGAGGGCCCCATGAGCAGTTCTTC
CASSLETGGPHEQFF
>TRBJ2-7|few|NA|TRBV20-1
TGCAGTGCTAGAACAGGGTCCGCCCCCTACGAGCAGTACTTC
CSARTGSAPYEQYF
>TRBJ1-1|few|NA|TRBV5-1
TGCGCCAGCAGCTTGGAGACAGGCCGGAACACTGAAGCTTTCTTT
CASSLETGRNTEAFF
>TRBJ2-5|NA|NA|TRBV2
TGTGCCAGCAGTGGGATAGGAATTGAGACCCAGTACTTC
CASSGIGIETQYF
>TRBJ2-7|few|NA|TRBV3-1
TGTGCCAGCAGCACCTCCGGGGGCCGGGGCGAGCAGTACTTC
CASSTSGGRGEQYF